This T cell receptor beta chain was found in a study of T cell responses to AZD1222 COVID-19 vaccine. Background on the study: The analysis combined second doses at about 4 or about 12 weeks.

Regarding the study as a whole: The donor cohort was predominantly white British with a female majority, and clonal diversity may have been underestimated.

Germline trimming cut 4 bases from V and 5 bases from J; bases unmatched to any gene: 8. The length of the CDR3 is 15 residues. Germline CDR1 and CDR2: MNHEY and SVGEGT. The data were produced by immunoSEQ multiplex PCR, yet TCRdb's version contains in-frame clones alone and is incomplete. The profile shows approximately 140,000 clones, over 85% of them singletons. A remark on this clone: Its antigen is not known.

The genes are TRBV6-2 or TRBV6-3 and TRBJ1-1; 9 bases line up with TRBD1. This clonotype was sampled from an adult in good health. The sample here was peripheral blood, taken on day 0 of AZD1222 vaccination. CDR3 in DNA: TGTGCCAGCAGTTCCGGGACAGGGCGAGATACTGAAGCTTTCTTT. Its translation: CASSSGTGRDTEAFF.